This T cell receptor (beta chain) was identified during a study of human T cells and chemical hapten exposure. Study results and limitations: It should be noted that donors had alopecia, so their immune response may differ from healthy people's. There were significantly more large CDR3 similarity clusters among expanded TCRs than among controls.

Separate cDNA molecules received unique molecular identifiers, which the library attached to them. One entry per CDR3 protein, called by TCRdb with MiXCR from the RACE reads. This sample has 340,000 or so distinct CDR3 sequences; approximately 6.3% occur once, and the top ten carry 8% to 9%. Time point defined: patch test 1, 2 weeks after DPC sensitization. The treatment: therapeutic diphenylcyclopropenone sensitization with weekly scalp DPC. In its sample, this clonotype was seen many times. Its specificity is unknown. This receptor was identified in a woman in her late teens or twenties with alopecia areata. Some clones in this sample may be carry-over from other donors' samples. Material: whole blood, obtained in connection with sensitization to the hapten diphenylcyclopropenone (DPC).

CDR3 protein: CASSSGNRGLNTEAFF. DNA of the CDR3: TGTGCCAGCAGCTCTGGGAACAGGGGCCTGAACACTGAAGCTTTCTTT. V gene TRBV7-9 combines with J gene TRBJ1-1; 7 nucleotides align to TRBD1. V was clipped by 4 bases and J by 0 bases; unmatched bases: 8. This CDR3 contains 16 residues. Germline V lookup: CDR1 SEHNR, CDR2 FQNEAQ (reference sequence).